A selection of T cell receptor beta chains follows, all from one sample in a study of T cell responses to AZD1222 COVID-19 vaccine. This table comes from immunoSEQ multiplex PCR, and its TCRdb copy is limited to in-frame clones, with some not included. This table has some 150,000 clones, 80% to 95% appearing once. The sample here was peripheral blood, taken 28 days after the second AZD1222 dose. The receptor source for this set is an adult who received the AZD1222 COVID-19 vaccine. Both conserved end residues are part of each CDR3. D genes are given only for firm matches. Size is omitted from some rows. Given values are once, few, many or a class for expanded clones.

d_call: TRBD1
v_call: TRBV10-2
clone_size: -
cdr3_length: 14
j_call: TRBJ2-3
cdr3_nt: TGCGCCAGCATTCGACAGGGTGTTGACGGTACGCAGTATTTT
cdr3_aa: CASIRQGVDGTQYF

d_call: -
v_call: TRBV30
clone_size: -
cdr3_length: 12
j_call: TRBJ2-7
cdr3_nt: TGTGCCTGGAGTTTGGGGAACTACGAGCAGTACTTC
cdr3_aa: CAWSLGNYEQYF

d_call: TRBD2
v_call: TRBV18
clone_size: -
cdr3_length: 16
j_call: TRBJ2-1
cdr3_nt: TGTGCCAGCTCACCCCAGCGGGAGGGCCTTAGCAATGAGCAGTTCTTC
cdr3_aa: CASSPQREGLSNEQFF

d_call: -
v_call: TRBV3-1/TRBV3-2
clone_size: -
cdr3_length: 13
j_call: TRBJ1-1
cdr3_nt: TGTGCCAGCAGCCAACTATTCGGCACTGAAGCTTTCTTT
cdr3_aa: CASSQLFGTEAFF

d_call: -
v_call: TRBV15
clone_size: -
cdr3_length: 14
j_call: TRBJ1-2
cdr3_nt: TGTGCCACCAGCAGAAACAGGGAGAACTATGGCTACACCTTC
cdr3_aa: CATSRNRENYGYTF

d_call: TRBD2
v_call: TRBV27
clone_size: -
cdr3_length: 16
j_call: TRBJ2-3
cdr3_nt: TGTGCCAGCAGGACCCTAGCGGGAGGAGGCACAGATACGCAGTATTTT
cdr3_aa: CASRTLAGGGTDTQYF

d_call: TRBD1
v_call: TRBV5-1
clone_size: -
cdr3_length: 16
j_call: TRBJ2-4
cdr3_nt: TGCGCCAGCAGCACGGGACAGGGGAGGACCAAAAACATTCAGTACTTC
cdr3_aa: CASSTGQGRTKNIQYF

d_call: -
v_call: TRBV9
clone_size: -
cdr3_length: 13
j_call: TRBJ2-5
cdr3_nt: TGTGCCAGCAGCCGGGACGGACAAGAGACCCAGTACTTC
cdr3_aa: CASSRDGQETQYF

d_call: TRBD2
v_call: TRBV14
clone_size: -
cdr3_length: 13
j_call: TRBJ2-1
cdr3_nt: TGTGCCAGCAGCCCACAAGCGGGGGAGGTGCAGTTCTTC
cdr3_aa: CASSPQAGEVQFF

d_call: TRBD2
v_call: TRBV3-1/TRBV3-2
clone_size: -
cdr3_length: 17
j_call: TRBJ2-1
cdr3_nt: TGTGCCAGCAGCCAGCGCCTAGCGGGAGGGTACTACAATGAGCAGTTCTTC
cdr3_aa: CASSQRLAGGYYNEQFF

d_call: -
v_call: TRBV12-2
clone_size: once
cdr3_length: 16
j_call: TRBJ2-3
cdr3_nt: TGTGCAAGTCGCTTAGCTCTAGCGGAGACCACAGATACGCAGTATTTT
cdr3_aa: CASRLALAETTDTQYF

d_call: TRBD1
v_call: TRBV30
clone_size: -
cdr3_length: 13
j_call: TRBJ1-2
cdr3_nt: TGTGCCTGGATCAAGGACAGGGGTTACGGCTACACCTTC
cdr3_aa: CAWIKDRGYGYTF

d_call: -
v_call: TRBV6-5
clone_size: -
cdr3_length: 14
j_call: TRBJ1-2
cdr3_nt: TGTGCCAGCAGTTCATCAGACAGACTTCGTGGCTACACCTTC
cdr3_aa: CASSSSDRLRGYTF

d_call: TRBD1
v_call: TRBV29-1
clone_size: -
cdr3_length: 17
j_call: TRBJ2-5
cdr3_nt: TGCAGCGTTACCCCGATACCGGACAGGGGGCGCGCCGAGACCCAGTACTTC
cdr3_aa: CSVTPIPDRGRAETQYF

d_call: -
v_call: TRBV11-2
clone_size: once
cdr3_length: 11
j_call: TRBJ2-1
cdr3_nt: TGTGCCAGCAGCCGAGCCTGGGAGCAGTTCTTC
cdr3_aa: CASSRAWEQFF

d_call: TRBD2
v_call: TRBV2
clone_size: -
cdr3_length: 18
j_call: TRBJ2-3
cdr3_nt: TGTGCCAGCAGTAAAGTAACCGGGACTAGCTGGAATACAGATACGCAGTATTTT
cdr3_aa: CASSKVTGTSWNTDTQYF

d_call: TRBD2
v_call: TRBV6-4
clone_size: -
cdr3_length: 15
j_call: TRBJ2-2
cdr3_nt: TGTGCCAGCACCTTGTCCAGCGGGAGCCCCGGGGAGCTGTTTTTT
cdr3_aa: CASTLSSGSPGELFF

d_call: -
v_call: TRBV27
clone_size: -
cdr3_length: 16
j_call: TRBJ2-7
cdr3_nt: TGTGCCAGCAGTCTCCTATCCGGGACGGGGTCCTACGAGCAGTACTTC
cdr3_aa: CASSLLSGTGSYEQYF

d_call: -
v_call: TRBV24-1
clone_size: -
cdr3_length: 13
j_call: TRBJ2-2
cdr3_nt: TGTGCCACCAAGCCAGGGGTGGACGGGGAGCTGTTTTTT
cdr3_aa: CATKPGVDGELFF

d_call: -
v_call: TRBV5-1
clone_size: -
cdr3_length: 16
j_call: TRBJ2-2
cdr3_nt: TGCGCCAGCAGCTTGGGACAGAAACCGGGGACCGGGGAGCTGTTTTTT
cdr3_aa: CASSLGQKPGTGELFF

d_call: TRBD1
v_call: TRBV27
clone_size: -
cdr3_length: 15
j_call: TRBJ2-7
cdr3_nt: TGTGCCAGCAGTCCCACTCCGACAGGGAACTACGAGCAGTACTTC
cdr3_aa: CASSPTPTGNYEQYF

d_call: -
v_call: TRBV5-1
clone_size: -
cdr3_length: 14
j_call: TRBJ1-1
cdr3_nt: TGCGCCAGCAGCCCCTCAACAGCGAACACTGAAGCTTTCTTT
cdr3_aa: CASSPSTANTEAFF

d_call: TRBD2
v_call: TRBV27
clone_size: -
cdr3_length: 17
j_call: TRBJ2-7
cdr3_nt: TGTGCCAGCAGTACTCGGAGGACTAGCGAGGACATCTACGAGCAGTACTTC
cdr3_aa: CASSTRRTSEDIYEQYF

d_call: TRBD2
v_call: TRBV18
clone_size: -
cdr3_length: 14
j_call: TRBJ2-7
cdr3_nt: TGTGCCAGCTCACCACCGGGGCAGGGAGGGGAGCAGTACTTC
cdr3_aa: CASSPPGQGGEQYF

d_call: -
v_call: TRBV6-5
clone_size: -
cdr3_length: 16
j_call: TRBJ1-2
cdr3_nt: TGTGCCAGCAGTTATTTCCGATCCCGACAGGTCTATGGCTACACCTTC
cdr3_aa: CASSYFRSRQVYGYTF

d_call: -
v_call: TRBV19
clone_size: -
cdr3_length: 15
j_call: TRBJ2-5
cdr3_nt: TGTGCCAGTAGTGTCGACGGGACCTCCCGGGAGACCCAGTACTTC
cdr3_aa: CASSVDGTSRETQYF

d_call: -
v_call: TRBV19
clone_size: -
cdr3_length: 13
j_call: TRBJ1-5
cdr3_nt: TGTGCCAGTAGTATAAATGCCAATCAGCCCCAGCATTTT
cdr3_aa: CASSINANQPQHF

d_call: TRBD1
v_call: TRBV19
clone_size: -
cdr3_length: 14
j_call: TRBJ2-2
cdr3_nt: TGTGCCAGTAGTCCGGACAGGGGCACCGGGGAGCTGTTTTTT
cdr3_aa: CASSPDRGTGELFF

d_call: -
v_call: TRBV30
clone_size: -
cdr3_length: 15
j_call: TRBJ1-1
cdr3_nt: TGTGCCTGGTCCGTTCTCGGGGGGGAAGGGACTGAAGCTTTCTTT
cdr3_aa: CAWSVLGGEGTEAFF

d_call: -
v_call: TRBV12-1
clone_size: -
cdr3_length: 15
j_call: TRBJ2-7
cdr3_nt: TGTGCCAGCAGCTCCCTGGTCGGGGTTCCCTACGAGCAGTACTTC
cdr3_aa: CASSSLVGVPYEQYF

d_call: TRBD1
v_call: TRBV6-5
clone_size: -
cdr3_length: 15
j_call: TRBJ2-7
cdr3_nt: TGTGCCAGCAGAAATGCGGGACAGGTCTCCTACGAGCAGTACTTC
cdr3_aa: CASRNAGQVSYEQYF

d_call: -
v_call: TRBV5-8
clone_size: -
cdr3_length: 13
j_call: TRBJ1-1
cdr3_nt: TGTGCCAGCAGCTTGGTTCAGGGGACTGAAGCTTTCTTT
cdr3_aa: CASSLVQGTEAFF

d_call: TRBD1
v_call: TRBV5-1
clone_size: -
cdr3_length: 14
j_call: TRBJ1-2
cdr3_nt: TGCGCCAGCGGACAGAGGACAGGTCTCTATGGCTACACCTTC
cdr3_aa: CASGQRTGLYGYTF

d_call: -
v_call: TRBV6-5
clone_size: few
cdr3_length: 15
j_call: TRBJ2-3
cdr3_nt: TGTGCCAGCAGCTGGACAGAGCGTAGCACAGATACGCAGTATTTT
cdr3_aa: CASSWTERSTDTQYF

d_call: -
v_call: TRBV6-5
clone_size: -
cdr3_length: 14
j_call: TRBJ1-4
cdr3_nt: TGTGCCAGCAGGCGGGACAATGGTAATGAAAAACTGTTTTTT
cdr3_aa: CASRRDNGNEKLFF

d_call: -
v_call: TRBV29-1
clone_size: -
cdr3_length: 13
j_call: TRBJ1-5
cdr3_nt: TGCAGCGTCCGGGCCACCGAAGGTGGGCCCCAGCATTTT
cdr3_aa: CSVRATEGGPQHF

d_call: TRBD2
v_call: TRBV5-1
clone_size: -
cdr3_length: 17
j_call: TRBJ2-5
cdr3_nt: TGCGCCAGCAGCTTGGTTGGCTGGCGGGGGGCAGAAGAGACCCAGTACTTC
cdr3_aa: CASSLVGWRGAEETQYF

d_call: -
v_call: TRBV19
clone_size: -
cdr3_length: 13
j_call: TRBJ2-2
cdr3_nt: TGTGCCAGTAGTATAGGTAACACCGGGGAGCTGTTTTTT
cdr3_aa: CASSIGNTGELFF

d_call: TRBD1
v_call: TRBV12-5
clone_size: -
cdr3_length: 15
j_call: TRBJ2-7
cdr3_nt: TGTGCTAGTGGCACCGGGACAGGGGAATCCTACGAGCAGTACTTC
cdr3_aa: CASGTGTGESYEQYF

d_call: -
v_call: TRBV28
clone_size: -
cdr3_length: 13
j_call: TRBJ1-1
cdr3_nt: TGTGCCAGCAGTTTATTCGGTGAGACTGAAGCTTTCTTT
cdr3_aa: CASSLFGETEAFF

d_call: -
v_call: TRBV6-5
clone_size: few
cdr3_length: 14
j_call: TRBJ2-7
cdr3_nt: TGTGCCAGCAGTTACTCGAACGCGGGCGAAGGGCAGTACTTC
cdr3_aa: CASSYSNAGEGQYF

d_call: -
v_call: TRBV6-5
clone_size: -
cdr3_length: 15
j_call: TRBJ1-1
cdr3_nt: TGTGCCAGCAGTCAAAATCAGGGGTCGGACACTGAAGCTTTCTTT
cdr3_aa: CASSQNQGSDTEAFF

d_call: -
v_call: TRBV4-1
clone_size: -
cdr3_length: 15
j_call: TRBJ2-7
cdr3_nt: TGCGCCAGCAGGGCCGCACCGCAGGGGTCATACGAGCAGTACTTC
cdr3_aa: CASRAAPQGSYEQYF

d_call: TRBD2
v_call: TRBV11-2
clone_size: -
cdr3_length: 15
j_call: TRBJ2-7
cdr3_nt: TGTGCCAGCAGCTACGGGACTAGCGGCTTCTACGAGCAGTACTTC
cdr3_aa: CASSYGTSGFYEQYF

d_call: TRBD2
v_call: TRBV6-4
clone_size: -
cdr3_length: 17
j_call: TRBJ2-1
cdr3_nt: TGTGCCAGCAGTGACACCCAGAGGGGACTAGCGGGAGGGGAGCAGTTCTTC
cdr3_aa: CASSDTQRGLAGGEQFF

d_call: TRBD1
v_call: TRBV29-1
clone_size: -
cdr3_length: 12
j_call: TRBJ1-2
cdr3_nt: TGCAGCGTCCCACAGGGGTACTATGGCTACACCTTC
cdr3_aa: CSVPQGYYGYTF

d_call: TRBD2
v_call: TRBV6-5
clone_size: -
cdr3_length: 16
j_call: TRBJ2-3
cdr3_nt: TGTGCCAGCAGTTACTCTCCTAGCGGGATTGTCGTTACGCAGTATTTT
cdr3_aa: CASSYSPSGIVVTQYF

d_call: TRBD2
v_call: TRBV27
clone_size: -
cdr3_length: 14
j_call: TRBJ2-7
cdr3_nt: TGTGCCATCTTAGCGGGACCACCCTCCTACGAGCAGTACTTC
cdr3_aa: CAILAGPPSYEQYF

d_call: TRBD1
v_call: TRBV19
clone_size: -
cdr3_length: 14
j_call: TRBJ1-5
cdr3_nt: TGTGCCAGTAGTACGGGACAGGGGACTCAGCCCCAGCATTTT
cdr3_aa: CASSTGQGTQPQHF

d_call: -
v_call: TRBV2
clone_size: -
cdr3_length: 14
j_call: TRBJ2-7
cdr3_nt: TGTGCCAGCAGGAGAACAGGGATGCTCTACGAGCAGTACTTC
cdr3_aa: CASRRTGMLYEQYF

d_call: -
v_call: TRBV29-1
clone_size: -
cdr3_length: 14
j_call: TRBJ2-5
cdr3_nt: TGCAGCGTTGAAACTTTAGGCCGTCAAGAGACCCAGTACTTC
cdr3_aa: CSVETLGRQETQYF

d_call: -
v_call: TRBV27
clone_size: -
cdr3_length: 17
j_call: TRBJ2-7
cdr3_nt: TGTGCCAGCAGTTTATCGAAATTGGGGAGTTTCTCCTACGAGCAGTACTTC
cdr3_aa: CASSLSKLGSFSYEQYF

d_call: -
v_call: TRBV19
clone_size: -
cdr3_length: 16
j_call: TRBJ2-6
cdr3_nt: TGTGCCAGTAGCAAAAGACTGTTCTCTGGGGCCAACGTCCTGACTTTC
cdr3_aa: CASSKRLFSGANVLTF

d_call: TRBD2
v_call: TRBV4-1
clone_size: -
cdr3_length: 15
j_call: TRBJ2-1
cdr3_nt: TGCGCCAGCAGCCGTGGGACTAGCGGTGGAAATGAGCAGTTCTTC
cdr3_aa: CASSRGTSGGNEQFF

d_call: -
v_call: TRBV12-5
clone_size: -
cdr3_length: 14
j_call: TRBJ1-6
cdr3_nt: TGTGCTAGTGGTGTCAGGGGAGTAAATTCACCCCTCCACTTT
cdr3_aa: CASGVRGVNSPLHF